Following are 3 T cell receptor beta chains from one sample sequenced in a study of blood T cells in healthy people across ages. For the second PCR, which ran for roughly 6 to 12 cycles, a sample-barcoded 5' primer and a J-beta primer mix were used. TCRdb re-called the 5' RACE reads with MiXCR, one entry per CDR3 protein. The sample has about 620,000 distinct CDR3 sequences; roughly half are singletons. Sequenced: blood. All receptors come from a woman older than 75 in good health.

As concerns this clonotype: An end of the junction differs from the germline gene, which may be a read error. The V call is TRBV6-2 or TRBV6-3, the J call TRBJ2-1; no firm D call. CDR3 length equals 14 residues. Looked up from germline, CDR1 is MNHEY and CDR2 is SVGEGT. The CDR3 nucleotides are TGTGCCAGCCATTCCTACTCAGGAGACAATGAGCAGTTATTC. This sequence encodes CASHSYSGDNEQLF.

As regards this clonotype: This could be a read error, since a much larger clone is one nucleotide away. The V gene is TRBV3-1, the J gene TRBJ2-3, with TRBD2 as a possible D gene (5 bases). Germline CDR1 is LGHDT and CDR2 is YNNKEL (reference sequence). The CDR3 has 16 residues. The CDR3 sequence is CASSNLLEAGTDAQYF. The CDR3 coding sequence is TGTGCCAGCAGCAATTTACTAGAGGCGGGCACAGATGCGCAGTATTTT.

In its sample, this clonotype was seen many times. The CDR3 is CASSLSNRRTRETQYF. CDR3 sequence (DNA): TGTGCCAGCAGTTTATCTAACAGGCGGACTAGGGAGACCCAGTACTTC. The chain combines TRBV27 with TRBJ2-5, with TRBD2 identical over 7 bases. Germline V gene sequence: CDR1 MNHEY, CDR2 SMNVEV (reference sequence). V was pared by 0 bases and J by 5 bases, with 9 bases of the junction left unmatched. The CDR3 length is 16 residues.